These T cell receptor beta chains were read from a single sample in a study of identical twins. MiXCR was run by TCRdb on the 5' RACE reads, yielding one entry per CDR3 protein. This table has some 900,000 distinct CDR3 sequences, about 12% appearing once. A further study also used this sample, focusing on yellow fever vaccine responses in identical twins.

Sequencing was carried out using PBMCs. These receptor sequences come from a woman in her late teens or twenties in good health. CDR3s include the opening cysteine and the closing phenylalanine or tryptophan. The order of the fields is V gene, clone size, J gene, D gene, CDR3 DNA, CDR3 protein. The D gene is left open where the match is weak. Not all rows give a size; the values are once, few, many and, for expanded clones, a class.

V: TRBV5-1
size: -
J: TRBJ2-1
D: TRBD2
DNA: TGCGCCAGCAGCCTAGGACTAGCGGGAAAAGTTTACTCCTACAATGAGCAGTTCTTC
CDR3: CASSLGLAGKVYSYNEQFF

V: TRBV5-1
size: few
J: TRBJ2-3
D: -
DNA: TGCGCCAGCAGTTATATTTTTGGAGATACGCAGTATTTT
CDR3: CASSYIFGDTQYF

V: TRBV12-3/TRBV12-4
size: few
J: TRBJ2-1
D: -
DNA: TGTGCCAGCAGTTTAACCTGGCGGAATGAGCAGTTCTTC
CDR3: CASSLTWRNEQFF

V: TRBV2
size: many
J: TRBJ2-7
D: TRBD2
DNA: TGTGCCAGCGGTACTAGCGGATCCTACGAGCAGTACTTC
CDR3: CASGTSGSYEQYF

V: TRBV18
size: -
J: TRBJ1-1
D: TRBD1
DNA: TGTGCCAGCTCGCAGGGGGCCCCGGCATTGAACACTGAAGCTTTCTTT
CDR3: CASSQGAPALNTEAFF

V: TRBV9
size: few
J: TRBJ1-2
D: TRBD1
DNA: TGTGCCAGCAGCGTAGCGGCAGGGGGGATTGGGGATGGCTACACCTTC
CDR3: CASSVAAGGIGDGYTF

V: TRBV7-2
size: many
J: TRBJ2-3
D: TRBD2
DNA: TGTGCCAGCAGCATAGGGACTAGCGGCACAGATACGCAGTATTTT
CDR3: CASSIGTSGTDTQYF

V: TRBV11-2
size: -
J: TRBJ2-7
D: -
DNA: TGTGCCAGCAGCTTCTTCGGGACAACCCCCTACGAGCAGTACTTC
CDR3: CASSFFGTTPYEQYF

V: TRBV11-2
size: -
J: TRBJ2-2
D: -
DNA: TGTGCCAGCAGCCTACCTTCCCTATTGGGGTTGGACACCGGGGAGCTGTTTTTT
CDR3: CASSLPSLLGLDTGELFF

V: TRBV6-1
size: few
J: TRBJ2-4
D: -
DNA: TGTGCCAGCAGTGAAGCGCACGGGAGTGCATACATTCAGTACTTC
CDR3: CASSEAHGSAYIQYF

V: TRBV27
size: -
J: TRBJ1-6
D: -
DNA: TGTGCCAGCAGTTTATCCGGACAGATGAATTCACCCCTCCACTTT
CDR3: CASSLSGQMNSPLHF

V: TRBV20-1
size: many
J: TRBJ2-5
D: -
DNA: TGCAGTGCCCACCCGCTTGGGTCCGGCCAAGAGACCCAGTACTTC
CDR3: CSAHPLGSGQETQYF

V: TRBV28
size: many
J: TRBJ1-5
D: -
DNA: TGTGCCAGCAGTTCCTCTGGTTATCAGCCCCAGCATTTT
CDR3: CASSSSGYQPQHF

V: TRBV9
size: few
J: TRBJ2-7
D: TRBD1
DNA: TGTGCCAGCAGCGAAGGACAGGGTTTCCCCTACGAGCAGTACTTC
CDR3: CASSEGQGFPYEQYF

V: TRBV7-2
size: few
J: TRBJ2-1
D: -
DNA: TGTGCCAGCAGCCTCGGACTTGCCCCGAGGGAGCAGTTCTTC
CDR3: CASSLGLAPREQFF

V: TRBV12-3/TRBV12-4
size: few
J: TRBJ2-5
D: TRBD2
DNA: TGTGCCAGCAGTTTTGTGGCGGGGGGGACTCAAGAGACCCAGTACTTC
CDR3: CASSFVAGGTQETQYF

V: TRBV5-1
size: few
J: TRBJ1-3
D: -
DNA: TGCGCCAGCAGCACTCCGGACGGAAACACCATATATTTT
CDR3: CASSTPDGNTIYF

V: TRBV20-1
size: -
J: TRBJ2-3
D: -
DNA: TGCAGTGCTAGGACAGGCACAAAGTTTGATACGCAGTATTTT
CDR3: CSARTGTKFDTQYF

V: TRBV15
size: few
J: TRBJ2-2
D: -
DNA: TGTGCCACCAGCAGAGATCTCGGGGACACCGGGGAGCTGTTTTTT
CDR3: CATSRDLGDTGELFF

V: TRBV11-1
size: few
J: TRBJ2-7
D: -
DNA: TGTGCCAGCAGCTTAAGGCGGACAGCGGCCTACGAGCAGTACTTC
CDR3: CASSLRRTAAYEQYF

V: TRBV3-1
size: -
J: TRBJ2-1
D: TRBD2
DNA: TGTGCCAGCAGCCAAAATAGCGGGGGGGGCAATGAGCAGTTCTTC
CDR3: CASSQNSGGGNEQFF

V: TRBV2
size: few
J: TRBJ2-1
D: -
DNA: TGTGCCAGCAGTGAGGACTACTACAATGAGCAGTTCTTC
CDR3: CASSEDYYNEQFF